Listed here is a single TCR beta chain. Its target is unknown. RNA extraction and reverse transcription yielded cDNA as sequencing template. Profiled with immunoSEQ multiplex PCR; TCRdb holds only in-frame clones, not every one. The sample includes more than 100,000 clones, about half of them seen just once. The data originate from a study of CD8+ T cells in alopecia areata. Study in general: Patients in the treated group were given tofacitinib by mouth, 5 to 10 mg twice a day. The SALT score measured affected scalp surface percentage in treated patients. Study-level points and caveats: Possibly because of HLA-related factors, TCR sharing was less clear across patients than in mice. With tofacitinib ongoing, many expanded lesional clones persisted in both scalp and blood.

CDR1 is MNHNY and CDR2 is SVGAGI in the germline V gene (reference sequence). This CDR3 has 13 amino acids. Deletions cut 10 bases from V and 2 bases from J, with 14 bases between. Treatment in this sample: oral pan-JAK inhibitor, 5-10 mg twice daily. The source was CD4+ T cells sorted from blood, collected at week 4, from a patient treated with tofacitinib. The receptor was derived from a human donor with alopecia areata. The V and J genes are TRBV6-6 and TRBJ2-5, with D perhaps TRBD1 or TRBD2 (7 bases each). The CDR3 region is CATQGRVQETQYF. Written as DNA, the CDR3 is TGTGCCACACAGGGGAGGGTGCAAGAGACCCAGTACTTC.